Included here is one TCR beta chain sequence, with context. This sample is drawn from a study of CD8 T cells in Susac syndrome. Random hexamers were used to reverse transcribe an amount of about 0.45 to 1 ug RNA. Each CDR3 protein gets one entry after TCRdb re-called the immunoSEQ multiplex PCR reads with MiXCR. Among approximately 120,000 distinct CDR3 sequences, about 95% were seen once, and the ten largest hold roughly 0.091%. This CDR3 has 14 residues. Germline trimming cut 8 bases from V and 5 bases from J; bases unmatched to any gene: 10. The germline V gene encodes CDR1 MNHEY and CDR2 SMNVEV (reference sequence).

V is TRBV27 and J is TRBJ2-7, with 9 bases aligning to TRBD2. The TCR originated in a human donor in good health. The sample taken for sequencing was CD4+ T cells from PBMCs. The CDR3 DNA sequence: TGTGCCAGCCGTAGGGGCGGGAGGGCCGACGAGCAGTACTTC. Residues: CASRRGGRADEQYF.